Listed here are 5 T cell receptor beta chains from one sample, sequenced in a study of blood T cell repertoires in COVID-19. Sequenced by immunoSEQ multiplex PCR; TCRdb stores in-frame clones only, minus some. In the table there are approximately 74,000 clones, approximately 85% of which are singletons. Sequencing used peripheral blood. These receptors all come from a man aged 65 to 85 with acute or convalescent COVID-19.

This chain joins TRBV9 and TRBJ2-7, with 10 positions matching TRBD2. The CDR3 extends over 16 amino acids. Losses at the gene ends were 4 bases for V and 4 bases for J; bases not matched to a gene: 11. The V gene's germline CDR1 is SGDLS and CDR2 YYNGEE. CDR3 coding DNA: TGTGCCAGCAGCCTGTCCCTAGCGGGAGATTTTTACGAGCAGTACTTC. Its protein is CASSLSLAGDFYEQYF.

The chain couples TRBV11-2 to TRBJ1-5, with D perhaps matching TRBD1 (5 bases). The germline V and J ends were trimmed by 3 bases and 2 bases, with 20 bases remaining between them. The CDR3 covers 18 residues. Germline V CDR1 and CDR2: SGHAT, FQNNGV. For the CDR3, the DNA is TGTGCCAGCAGCTTGGGGCAGGGAGGAGAGGTGCGCAATCAGCCCCAGCATTTT. The encoded protein is CASSLGQGGEVRNQPQHF.

This chain links TRBV28 with TRBJ1-6; 9 bases line up with TRBD1. Looked up from germline, CDR1 is MDHEN and CDR2 is SYDVKM. CDR3 length: 16 residues. The V segment lost 8 bases and the J segment 6 bases; nucleotides outside the gene matches: 11. CDR3 sequence: CASGTIGQGLNSPLHF. CDR3 in DNA: TGTGCCAGCGGTACTATCGGACAGGGGCTTAATTCACCCCTCCACTTT.

This chain joins TRBV9 and TRBJ2-1; 9 positions match TRBD1. CDR3 length equals 14 residues. The J segment lost 4 bases and the V segment lost 3 bases, leaving 2 bases of the junction unmatched. From germline, CDR1 is SGDLS and CDR2 YYNGEE. The CDR3 region has the DNA TGTGCCAGCAGCGCCGGGACAGGGTACAATGAGCAGTTCTTC. Its protein product is CASSAGTGYNEQFF.

The rearrangement joins TRBV5-6 to TRBJ1-3; D may be TRBD1 (6 bases). The CDR3 runs 17 residues. Trimming left V 2 bases short and J 0 bases short, with 15 bases between. Germline V gene data show CDR1 as SGHDT and CDR2 as YYEEEE. Here the CDR3 DNA reads TGTGCCAGCAGCTTAAGACAGGTCCTCATCTCTGGAAACACCATATATTTT. It specifies CASSLRQVLISGNTIYF.